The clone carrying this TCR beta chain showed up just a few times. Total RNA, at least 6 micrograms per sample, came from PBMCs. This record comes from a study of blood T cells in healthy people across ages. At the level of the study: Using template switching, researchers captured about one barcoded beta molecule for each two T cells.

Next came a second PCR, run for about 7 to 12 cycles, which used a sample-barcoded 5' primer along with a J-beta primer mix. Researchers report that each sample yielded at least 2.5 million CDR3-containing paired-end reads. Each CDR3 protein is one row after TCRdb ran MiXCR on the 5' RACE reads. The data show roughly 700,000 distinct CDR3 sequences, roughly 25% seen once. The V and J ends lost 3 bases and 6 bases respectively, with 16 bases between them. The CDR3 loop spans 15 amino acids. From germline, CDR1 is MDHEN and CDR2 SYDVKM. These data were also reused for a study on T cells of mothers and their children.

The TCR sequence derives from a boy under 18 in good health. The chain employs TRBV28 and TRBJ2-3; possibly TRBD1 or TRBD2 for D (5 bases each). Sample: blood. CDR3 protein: CASSFPSGTMDTQYF. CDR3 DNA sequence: TGTGCCAGCAGTTTTCCTTCAGGGACCATGGATACGCAGTATTTT.